These 20 T cell receptor beta chains came from one sample sequenced in a study of blood T cell repertoires in COVID-19 (dated by TCRdb to 2020 to 2021). Receptors were amplified or captured by the immunoSEQ multiplex PCR assay. Entries here come from immuneACCESS through TCRdb and include only in-frame sequences with V and J called. Some clones fail to appear in such tables; in the studies checked, an unresolved V gene covers under half of the shortfall, and the cause of the remainder is unknown. The sample data list roughly 250,000 clones, and 87% of these were observed just once. Clones ranked in the top ten supply 6% to 7% of the sample. The sequencing input was PBMCs or T cells enriched from blood (not recorded which). All receptors come from a woman in her 30s with acute COVID-19.

This chain connects TRBV10-1 to TRBJ1-5, with 7 bases aligning to TRBD1. This CDR3 is built from 13 residues. The V gene's germline CDR1 is WNHNN and CDR2 SYGVQD (reference sequence). Unmatched junction bases numbered 7, after V lost 8 bases and J lost 6 bases. The CDR3 DNA follows: TGCGCCAGCGGAACAGGGGCCCCTCAGCCCCAGCATTTT. Its protein is CASGTGAPQPQHF.

This chain uses TRBV28 with TRBJ2-7; D is undetermined. The CDR3 totals 11 residues. Germline values: CDR1 MDHEN, CDR2 SYDVKM. V was clipped by 5 bases and J by 5 bases, with 7 bases between them. The CDR3: CASSKSDEQYF. CDR3 in DNA: TGTGCCAGCAGTAAATCGGACGAGCAGTACTTC.

The V and J genes are TRBV5-1 and TRBJ1-5; 8 positions match TRBD1. Germline V CDR1 and CDR2: SGHRS, YFSETQ. Unmatched junction bases numbered 12, after V lost 4 bases and J lost 6 bases. This CDR3 has 16 residues. CDR3 sequence (DNA): TGCGCCAGCAGCAAAGTACCTCAGGGGGCAGGTCAGCCCCAGCATTTT. Its translation is CASSKVPQGAGQPQHF. Using reference TRBV5-1 and TRBJ1-5 for the parts outside the CDR3, the full variable domain is KAGVTQTPRYLIKTRGQQVTLSCSPISGHRSVSWYQQTPGQGLQFLFEYFSETQRNKGNFPGRFSGRQFSNSRSEMNVSTLELGDSALYLCASSKVPQGAGQPQHFGDGTRLSIL.

The genes are TRBV9 and TRBJ2-3, with a weak D call TRBD1 (7 bases). CDR3 size: 20 residues. CDR1 is SGDLS, CDR2 YYNGEE, per germline. Trimming shortened V by 4 bases and J by 0 bases, and 27 bases separated the two germline ends. CDR3 DNA: TGTGCCAGCAGCCTCTCCGGGACAGCGGGCCTTATCTCTAGCACAGATACGCAGTATTTT. Its translation is CASSLSGTAGLISSTDTQYF.

This chain connects TRBV19 to TRBJ2-1; D is ambiguous. Germline V lookup: CDR1 LNHDA, CDR2 SQIVND (reference sequence). Trimming took 0 bases from V and 5 from J, leaving 8 bases between them. The CDR3 totals 14 residues. The CDR3 loop reads CASSIESLNNEQFF. In DNA, the CDR3 is TGTGCCAGTAGTATAGAGAGTCTCAACAATGAGCAGTTCTTC.

The V call is TRBV18, the J call TRBJ1-2; 8 bases map to TRBD1. The CDR3 is 14 residues long. V lost 2 bases to trimming and J lost 4 bases; unmatched junction nucleotides: 3. Germline lookup yields CDR1 KGHSH and CDR2 LQKENI. The CDR3 here is CASSPGQGTYGYTF. Written as DNA, the CDR3 is TGTGCCAGCTCACCAGGACAGGGCACCTATGGCTACACCTTC. Drawing the rest from reference TRBV18 and TRBJ1-2, the complete variable domain is NAGVMQNPRHLVRRRGQEARLRCSPMKGHSHVYWYRQLPEEGLKFMVYLQKENIIDESGMPKERFSAEFPKEGPSILRIQQVVRGDSAAYFCASSPGQGTYGYTFGSGTRLTVV.

The V gene is TRBV11-2, the J gene TRBJ2-1; weak D call: TRBD1 (5 bases). From germline, CDR1 is SGHAT and CDR2 FQNNGV. This CDR3 is built from 14 residues. The V and J ends lost 1 base and 9 bases respectively, with 13 bases between them. CDR3 in amino acids: CASSLVGLNGEQFF. Here the CDR3 DNA reads TGTGCCAGCAGCTTAGTGGGGCTCAATGGTGAGCAGTTCTTC.

The genes are TRBV3-1 (or the pseudogene TRBV3-2) and TRBJ2-1; D is perhaps TRBD2 (6 bases). Trimming shortened V by 1 base and J by 0 bases, and 10 bases separated the two germline ends. CDR1 is LGHDT and CDR2 is YNNKEL in the germline V gene (reference sequence). The CDR3 contains 16 residues. In DNA form, the CDR3 reads TGTGCCAGCAGCCAAGCAGCGGGTACCTCCTACAATGAGCAGTTCTTC. Translation gives CASSQAAGTSYNEQFF.

This chain links TRBV27 with TRBJ1-1; D remains ambiguous. CDR1 is MNHEY and CDR2 is SMNVEV in the germline V gene (reference sequence). The CDR3 runs to 13 residues. Deletions cut 6 bases from V and 0 bases from J, with 8 bases between. CDR3 residues: CASSLSLNTEAFF. The CDR3 DNA sequence: TGTGCCAGCAGCCTGAGTCTGAACACTGAAGCTTTCTTT.

The chain carries TRBV27 and TRBJ2-1, with 9 bases identical to TRBD1. Trimming removed 5 bases from V and 0 bases from J; junction bases left unmatched: 5. The CDR3 extends over 16 amino acids. CDR1 and CDR2 (germline): MNHEY, SMNVEV (reference sequence). Here the CDR3 DNA reads TGTGCCAGCAGTCCGACAGGGGGGAGCTCCTACAATGAGCAGTTCTTC. Encoded protein: CASSPTGGSSYNEQFF.

This clone was counted once. The J gene is TRBJ2-5, the V gene TRBV30; 12 positions agree with TRBD2. V gave up 0 bases and J gave up 2 bases; unmatched junction bases: 1. Per the germline V gene, CDR1 is GTSNPN and CDR2 is SVGIG (reference sequence). The CDR3 has 15 residues. CDR3 DNA sequence: TGTGCCTGGAGTGTGCTAGCGGGGGGGCAAGAGACCCAGTACTTC. It encodes CAWSVLAGGQETQYF.

This clone was found once. The chain carries TRBV11-2 and TRBJ2-1; 12 nucleotides match TRBD2. In germline, CDR1 is SGHAT, CDR2 FQNNGV. The V segment lost 5 bases and the J segment 0 bases; nucleotides outside the gene matches: 11. The CDR3 has 19 residues. CDR3 coding DNA: TGTGCCAGCAGCCCCGGGCGCCTAGCGGGGGGGAGCTCCTACAATGAGCAGTTCTTC. As protein: CASSPGRLAGGSSYNEQFF.

The chain employs TRBV6-6 and TRBJ1-4; 7 bases agree with TRBD1. This CDR3 spans 15 amino acids. Germline CDR1 and CDR2: MNHNY and SVGAGI (reference sequence). Losses at the gene ends were 2 bases for V and 3 bases for J; bases not matched to a gene: 3. The CDR3 coding sequence is TGTGCCAGCAGTTACCTCAGGGGGTCTAATGAAAAACTGTTTTTT. As protein: CASSYLRGSNEKLFF.

The V call is TRBV28, the J call TRBJ2-7; D might be TRBD2 (6 bases). V dropped 6 bases and J dropped 0 bases, with 15 bases sitting between them. Germline CDR1 and CDR2: MDHEN and SYDVKM. The CDR3 totals 15 residues. CDR3 nucleotide sequence: TGTGCCAGCAGGACCGCCGGGGGTTACTCCTACGAGCAGTACTTC. Its translation is CASRTAGGYSYEQYF.

This chain uses TRBV5-8 with TRBJ1-1; a possible D gene is TRBD1 (5 bases). Deletions cut 7 bases from V and 0 bases from J, with 7 bases between. The CDR3 totals 12 residues. In germline, CDR1 is SGHTS, CDR2 YDEGEE. The CDR3 here is CASGHLNTEAFF. CDR3 nucleotide sequence: TGTGCCAGCGGACATCTGAACACTGAAGCTTTCTTT.

The J gene is TRBJ2-7, the V gene TRBV6-5, with 8 positions matching TRBD2. CDR1 and CDR2 from the germline V gene are MNHEY and SVGAGI. The CDR3 covers 14 residues. The trim removed 8 bases at V and 4 bases at J, leaving 10 bases unmatched. The CDR3 spells CASCSPTSEYEQYF. The CDR3 DNA reads as TGTGCCAGCTGTTCTCCGACTAGCGAGTACGAGCAGTACTTC.

The chain joins TRBV5-1 to TRBJ2-3, with TRBD2 matching over 8 bases. Germline CDR1 and CDR2: SGHRS and YFSETQ. V shed 6 bases and J 5 bases; nucleotides not matched to a gene: 14. The CDR3 sequence is 16 residues long. The CDR3 DNA reads as TGCGCCAGCATCCTGGGGGTAGCGGGGTCCGGAGATACGCAGTATTTT. Amino acid sequence: CASILGVAGSGDTQYF. Full variable domain (remainder filled in from reference TRBV5-1 and TRBJ2-3): KAGVTQTPRYLIKTRGQQVTLSCSPISGHRSVSWYQQTPGQGLQFLFEYFSETQRNKGNFPGRFSGRQFSNSRSEMNVSTLELGDSALYLCASILGVAGSGDTQYFGPGTRLTVL.

This clone was counted a single time. This chain's CDR3 is CASSPQGPGGRGYGYTF. CDR3 in DNA: TGTGCCAGTAGTCCCCAAGGGCCAGGGGGCAGAGGCTATGGCTACACCTTC. V is TRBV19 and J is TRBJ1-2, with 8 nucleotides matching TRBD1. The germline CDR1 and CDR2 sequences are LNHDA and SQIVND (reference sequence). CDR3 length: 17 residues. Unmatched junction bases numbered 15, after V lost 5 bases and J lost 4 bases. Together with reference TRBV19 and TRBJ1-2, the CDR3 gives the full variable domain: DGGITQSPKYLFRKEGQNVTLSCEQNLNHDAMYWYRQDPGQGLRLIYYSQIVNDFQKGDIAEGYSVSREKKESFPLTVTSAQKNPTAFYLCASSPQGPGGRGYGYTFGSGTRLTVV.

This rearrangement joins TRBV4-3 to TRBJ2-7, with D perhaps matching TRBD2 (6 bases). The V end was cut by 1 base, the J end by 5 bases, with 15 bases between. Germline V lookup: CDR1 LGHNA, CDR2 YSLEER. The CDR3 sequence is 15 residues long. This chain's CDR3 is CASSQGSGRRNEQYF. The CDR3 DNA is TGCGCCAGCAGCCAAGGGTCCGGGAGAAGAAACGAGCAGTACTTC.

The chain carries TRBV18 and TRBJ2-5; 7 nucleotides line up with TRBD1. The germline V gene has CDR1 KGHSH and CDR2 LQKENI. This CDR3 has 14 amino acids. V shed 8 bases and J 4 bases; nucleotides not matched to a gene: 10. CDR3 region: CASADREGAETQYF. The CDR3 nucleotides are TGTGCCAGCGCCGACAGGGAAGGGGCAGAGACCCAGTACTTC. Combining the CDR3 with reference TRBV18 and TRBJ2-5 gives the whole variable domain NAGVMQNPRHLVRRRGQEARLRCSPMKGHSHVYWYRQLPEEGLKFMVYLQKENIIDESGMPKERFSAEFPKEGPSILRIQQVVRGDSAAYFCASADREGAETQYFGPGTRLLVL.